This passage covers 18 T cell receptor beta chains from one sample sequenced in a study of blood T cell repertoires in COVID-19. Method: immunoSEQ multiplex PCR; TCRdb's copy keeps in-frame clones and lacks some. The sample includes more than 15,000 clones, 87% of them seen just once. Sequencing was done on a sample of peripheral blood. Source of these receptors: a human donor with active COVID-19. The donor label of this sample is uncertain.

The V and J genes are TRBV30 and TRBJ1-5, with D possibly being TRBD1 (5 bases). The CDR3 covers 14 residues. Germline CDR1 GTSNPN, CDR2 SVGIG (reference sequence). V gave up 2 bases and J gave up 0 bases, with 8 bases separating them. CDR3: CAWSPGPSNQPQHF. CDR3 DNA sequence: TGTGCCTGGAGTCCAGGGCCTAGCAATCAGCCCCAGCATTTT.

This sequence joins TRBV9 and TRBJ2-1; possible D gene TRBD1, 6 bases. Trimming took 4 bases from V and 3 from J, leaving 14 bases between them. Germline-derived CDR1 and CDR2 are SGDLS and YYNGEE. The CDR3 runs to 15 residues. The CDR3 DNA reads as TGTGCCAGCAGCAGAGAGGGACACCTCTACAATGAGCAGTTCTTC. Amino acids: CASSREGHLYNEQFF.

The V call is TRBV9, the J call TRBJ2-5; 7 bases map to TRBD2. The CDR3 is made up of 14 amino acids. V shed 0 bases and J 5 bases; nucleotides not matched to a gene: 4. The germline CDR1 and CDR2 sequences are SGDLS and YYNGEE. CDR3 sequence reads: CASSVEGGRETQYF. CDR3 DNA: TGTGCCAGCAGCGTAGAGGGAGGGAGGGAGACCCAGTACTTC.

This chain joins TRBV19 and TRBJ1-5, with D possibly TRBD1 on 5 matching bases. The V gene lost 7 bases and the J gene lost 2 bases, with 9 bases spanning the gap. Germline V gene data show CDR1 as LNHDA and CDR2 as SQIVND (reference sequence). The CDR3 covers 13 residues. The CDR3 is CASKQGGNQPQHF. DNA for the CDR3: TGTGCCAGTAAACAAGGGGGCAATCAGCCCCAGCATTTT. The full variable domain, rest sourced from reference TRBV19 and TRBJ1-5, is DGGITQSPKYLFRKEGQNVTLSCEQNLNHDAMYWYRQDPGQGLRLIYYSQIVNDFQKGDIAEGYSVSREKKESFPLTVTSAQKNPTAFYLCASKQGGNQPQHFGDGTRLSIL.

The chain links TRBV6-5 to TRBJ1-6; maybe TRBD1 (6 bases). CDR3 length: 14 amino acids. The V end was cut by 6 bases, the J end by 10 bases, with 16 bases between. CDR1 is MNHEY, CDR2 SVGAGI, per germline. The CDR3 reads CASRGAGPGSPLHF. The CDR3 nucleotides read TGTGCCAGCAGGGGGGCCGGGCCGGGGTCACCCCTCCACTTT.

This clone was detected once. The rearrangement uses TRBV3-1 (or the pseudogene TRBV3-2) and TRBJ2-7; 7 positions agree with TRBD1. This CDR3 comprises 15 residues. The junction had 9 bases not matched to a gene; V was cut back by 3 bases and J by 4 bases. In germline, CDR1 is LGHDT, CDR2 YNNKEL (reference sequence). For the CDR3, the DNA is TGTGCCAGCAGCCAGGGACCGGGACAGAATTACGAGCAGTACTTC. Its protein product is CASSQGPGQNYEQYF.

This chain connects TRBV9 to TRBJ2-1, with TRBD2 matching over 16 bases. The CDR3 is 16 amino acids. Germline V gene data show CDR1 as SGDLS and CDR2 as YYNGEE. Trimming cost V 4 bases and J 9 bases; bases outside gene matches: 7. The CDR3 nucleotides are TGTGCCAGCAGCTTGGGACTAGCGGGAGGGCCTAGTGAGCAGTTCTTC. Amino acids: CASSLGLAGGPSEQFF.

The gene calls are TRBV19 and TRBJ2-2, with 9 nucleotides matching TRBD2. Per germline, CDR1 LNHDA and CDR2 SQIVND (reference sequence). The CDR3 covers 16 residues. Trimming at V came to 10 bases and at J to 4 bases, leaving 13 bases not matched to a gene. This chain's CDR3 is CATAGRLAGTTGELFF. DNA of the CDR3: TGTGCCACCGCCGGGCGGCTAGCGGGAACCACCGGGGAGCTGTTTTTT.

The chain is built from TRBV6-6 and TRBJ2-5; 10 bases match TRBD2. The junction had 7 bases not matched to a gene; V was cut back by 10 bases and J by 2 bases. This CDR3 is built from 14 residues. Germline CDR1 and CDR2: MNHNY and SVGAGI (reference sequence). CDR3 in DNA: TGTGCCACCCTAGCGGGAGAGGGACAAGAGACCCAGTACTTC. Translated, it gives CATLAGEGQETQYF.

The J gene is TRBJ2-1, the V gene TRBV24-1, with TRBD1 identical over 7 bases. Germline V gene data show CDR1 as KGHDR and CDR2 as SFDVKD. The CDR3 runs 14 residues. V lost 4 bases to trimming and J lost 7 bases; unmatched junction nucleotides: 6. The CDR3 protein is CATSDPGQVNEQFF. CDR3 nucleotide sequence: TGTGCCACCAGTGACCCCGGACAGGTAAATGAGCAGTTCTTC.

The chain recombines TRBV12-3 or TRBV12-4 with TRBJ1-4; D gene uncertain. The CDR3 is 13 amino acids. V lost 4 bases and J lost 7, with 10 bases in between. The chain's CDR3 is CASSSRGGEKLFF. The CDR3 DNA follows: TGTGCCAGCAGTTCCCGGGGTGGTGAAAAACTGTTTTTT.

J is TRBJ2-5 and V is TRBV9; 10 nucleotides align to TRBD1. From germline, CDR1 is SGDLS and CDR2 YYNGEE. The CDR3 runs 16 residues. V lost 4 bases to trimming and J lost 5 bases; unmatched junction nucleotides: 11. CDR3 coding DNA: TGTGCCAGCAGCTCCCGGGACAGGGGCTTTGCGGAGACCCAGTACTTC. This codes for CASSSRDRGFAETQYF.

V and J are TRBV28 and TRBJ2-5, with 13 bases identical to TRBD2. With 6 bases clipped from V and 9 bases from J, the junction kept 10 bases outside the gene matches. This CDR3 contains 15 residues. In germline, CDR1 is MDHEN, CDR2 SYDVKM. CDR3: CASSWAGTSGIAQYF. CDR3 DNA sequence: TGTGCCAGCAGCTGGGCCGGGACTAGCGGGATAGCCCAGTACTTC.

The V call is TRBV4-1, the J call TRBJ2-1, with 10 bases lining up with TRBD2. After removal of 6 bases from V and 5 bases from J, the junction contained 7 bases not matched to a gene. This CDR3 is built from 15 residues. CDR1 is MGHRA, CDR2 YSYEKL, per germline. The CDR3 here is CASRDLAGVDNEQFF. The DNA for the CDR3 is TGCGCCAGCAGGGACCTAGCGGGAGTCGACAATGAGCAGTTCTTC.

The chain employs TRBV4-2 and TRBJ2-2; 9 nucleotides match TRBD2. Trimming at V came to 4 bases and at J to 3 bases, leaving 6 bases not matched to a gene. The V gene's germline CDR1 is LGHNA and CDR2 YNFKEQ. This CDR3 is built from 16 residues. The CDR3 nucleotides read TGTGCCAGCAGCCGTAGCGGGAGAATCGACACCGGGGAGCTGTTTTTT. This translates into CASSRSGRIDTGELFF.

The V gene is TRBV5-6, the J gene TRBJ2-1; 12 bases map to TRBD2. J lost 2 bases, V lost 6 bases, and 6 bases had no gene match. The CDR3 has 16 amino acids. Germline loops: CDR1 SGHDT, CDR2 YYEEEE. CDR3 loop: CASTLLAGGAYNEQFF. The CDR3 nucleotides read TGTGCCAGCACCCTACTAGCGGGAGGTGCCTACAATGAGCAGTTCTTC.

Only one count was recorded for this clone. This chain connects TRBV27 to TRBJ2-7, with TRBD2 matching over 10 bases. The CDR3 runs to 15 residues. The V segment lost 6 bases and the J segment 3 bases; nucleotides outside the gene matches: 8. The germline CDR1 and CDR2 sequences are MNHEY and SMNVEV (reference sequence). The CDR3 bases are TGTGCCAGCAGCCTCCTAGCGGGAGAGGTCTACGAGCAGTACTTC. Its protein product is CASSLLAGEVYEQYF.

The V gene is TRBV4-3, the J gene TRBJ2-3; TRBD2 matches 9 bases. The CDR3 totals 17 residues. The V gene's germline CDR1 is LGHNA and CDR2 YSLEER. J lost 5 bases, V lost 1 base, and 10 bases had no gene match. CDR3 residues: CASSQGPTSGSVDTQYF. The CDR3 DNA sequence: TGCGCCAGCAGCCAAGGACCGACTAGCGGTAGTGTAGATACGCAGTATTTT.